This T cell receptor beta chain was sequenced in a study of cytomegalovirus exposure and HLA in healthy donors. Study-level results: Solely CMV serostatus was available to characterize immune exposure. An observed cluster of highly shared sequence variants was recorded as a likely sequencing artifact.

In the PCR, 60 Vbeta and 13 Jbeta primers were used. The table came from immunoSEQ multiplex PCR; TCRdb's copy has only in-frame clones and leaves some out. The data contain about 240,000 clones, 80% to 85% of them singletons. V shed 4 bases, J shed 5 bases, and the junction held 8 bases outside the gene matches. Germline V gene lookup returns CDR1 LNHDA and CDR2 SQIVND (reference sequence). This CDR3 has 15 residues. As regards this clone: Its antigen is still unknown.

Sequenced sample: PBMCs. The rearrangement uses TRBV19 and TRBJ1-2, with 9 positions matching TRBD1. The TCR comes from a woman aged 60-75 years in good health and CMV-seropositive. The CDR3 is CASSSGTGIWYGYTF. The CDR3 DNA reads as TGTGCCAGTAGTAGTGGGACAGGGATTTGGTATGGCTACACCTTC.